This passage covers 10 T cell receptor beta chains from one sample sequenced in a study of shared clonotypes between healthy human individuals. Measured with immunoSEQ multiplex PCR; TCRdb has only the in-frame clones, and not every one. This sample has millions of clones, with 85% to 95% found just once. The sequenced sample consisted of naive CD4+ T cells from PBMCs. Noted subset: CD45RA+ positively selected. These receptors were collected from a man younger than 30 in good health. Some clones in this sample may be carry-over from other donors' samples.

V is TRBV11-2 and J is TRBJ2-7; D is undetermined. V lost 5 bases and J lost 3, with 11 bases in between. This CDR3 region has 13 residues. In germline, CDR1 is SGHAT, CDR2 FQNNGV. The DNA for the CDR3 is TGTGCCAGCAGCGACAACCGCGGCTACGAGCAGTACTTC. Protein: CASSDNRGYEQYF.

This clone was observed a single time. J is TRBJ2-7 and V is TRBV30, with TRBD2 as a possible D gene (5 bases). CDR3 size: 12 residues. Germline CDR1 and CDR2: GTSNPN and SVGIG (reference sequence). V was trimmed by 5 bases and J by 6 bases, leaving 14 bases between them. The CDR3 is CAWGLAVTEQYF. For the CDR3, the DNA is TGTGCCTGGGGGCTAGCTGTCACCGAGCAGTACTTC.

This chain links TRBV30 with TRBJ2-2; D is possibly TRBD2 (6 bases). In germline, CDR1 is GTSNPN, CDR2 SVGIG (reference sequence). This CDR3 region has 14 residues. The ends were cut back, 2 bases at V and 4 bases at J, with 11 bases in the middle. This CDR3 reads CAWSLGGSTGELFF. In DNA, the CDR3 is TGTGCCTGGAGTCTCGGGGGTAGCACCGGGGAGCTGTTTTTT.

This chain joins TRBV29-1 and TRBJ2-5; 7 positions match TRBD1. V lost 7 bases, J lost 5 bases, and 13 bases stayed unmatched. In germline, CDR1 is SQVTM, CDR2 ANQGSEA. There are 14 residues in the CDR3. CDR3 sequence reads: CSAAHDRVRETQYF. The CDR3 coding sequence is TGCAGCGCTGCACACGACAGGGTACGCGAGACCCAGTACTTC.

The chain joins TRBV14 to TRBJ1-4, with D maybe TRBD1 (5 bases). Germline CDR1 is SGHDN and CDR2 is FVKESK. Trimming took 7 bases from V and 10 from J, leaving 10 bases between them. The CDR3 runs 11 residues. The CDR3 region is CASKGMGKLFF. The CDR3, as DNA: TGTGCCAGCAAGGGGATGGGAAAACTGTTTTTT.

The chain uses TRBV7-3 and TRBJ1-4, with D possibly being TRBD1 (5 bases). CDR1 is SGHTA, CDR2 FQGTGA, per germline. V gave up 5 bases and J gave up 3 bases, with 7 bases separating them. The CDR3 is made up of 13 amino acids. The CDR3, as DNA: TGTGCCAGCAGCCGGGGGTCTAATGAAAAACTGTTTTTT. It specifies CASSRGSNEKLFF.

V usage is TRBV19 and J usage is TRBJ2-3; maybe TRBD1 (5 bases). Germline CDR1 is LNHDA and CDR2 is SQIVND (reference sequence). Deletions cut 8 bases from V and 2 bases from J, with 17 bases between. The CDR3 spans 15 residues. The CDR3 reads CASAKRQPNTDTQYF. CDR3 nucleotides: TGTGCCAGTGCTAAAAGACAGCCTAACACAGATACGCAGTATTTT.

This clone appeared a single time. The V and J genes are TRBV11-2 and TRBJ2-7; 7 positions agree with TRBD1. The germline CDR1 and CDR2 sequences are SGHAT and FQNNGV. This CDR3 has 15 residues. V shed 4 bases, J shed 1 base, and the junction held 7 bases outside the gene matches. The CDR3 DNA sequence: TGTGCCAGCAGCTATCGCCGGGACAGATCCTACGAGCAGTACTTC. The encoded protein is CASSYRRDRSYEQYF.

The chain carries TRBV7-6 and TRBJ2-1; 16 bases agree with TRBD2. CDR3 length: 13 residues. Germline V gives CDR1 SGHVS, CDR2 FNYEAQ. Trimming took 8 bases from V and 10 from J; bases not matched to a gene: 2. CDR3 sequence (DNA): TGTGCCAGCGGGACTAGCGGGAGGGAGGAGCAGTTCTTC. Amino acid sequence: CASGTSGREEQFF.

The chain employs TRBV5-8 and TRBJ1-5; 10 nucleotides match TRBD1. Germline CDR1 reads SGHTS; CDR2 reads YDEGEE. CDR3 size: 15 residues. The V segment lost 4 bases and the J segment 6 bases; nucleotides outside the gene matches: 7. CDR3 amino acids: CASSARQGAGQPQHF. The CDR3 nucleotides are TGTGCCAGCAGCGCCCGACAGGGGGCAGGTCAGCCCCAGCATTTT.